This T cell receptor beta chain emerged from a study of regulatory T cells. Concerning this clone itself: Its antigen is still unknown.

Study observations and caveats: Skewed V and J usage and few unique V-J pairs marked patient repertoires, most in Tregs. In CD3G-deficient patients, conventional CD4+ T cells were enriched for hydrophobic CDR3 residues at positions 6 and 7.

This CDR3 is 15 amino acids long. V was pared by 2 bases and J by 7 bases, with 6 bases of the junction left unmatched. Germline CDR1 is SGHVS and CDR2 is FQNEAQ. Autoimmunity was present in every CD3G-deficient patient, worse in two. Patients, 2 to 39 years old, had expanded memory T-cell proportions. Sorting split CD4+ cells into CD25-high CD127-low Tregs and CD25-low CD127-high conventional T cells. The PCR used 52 TRBV and 13 TRBJ primers. Profiled with immunoSEQ multiplex PCR; TCRdb holds only in-frame clones, not every one. The profile shows around 29,000 clones, approximately 93% of them singletons.

Specimen: conventional CD4+ T cells sorted from blood. This sequence originates from a child aged 2 to 9 with CD3G deficiency. The rearrangement links TRBV7-8 to TRBJ2-3, with 10 nucleotides matching TRBD2. CDR3 residues: CASSLRGLAPYTQYF. Written as DNA, the CDR3 is TGTGCCAGCAGCTTAAGGGGACTAGCGCCCTATACGCAGTATTTT.